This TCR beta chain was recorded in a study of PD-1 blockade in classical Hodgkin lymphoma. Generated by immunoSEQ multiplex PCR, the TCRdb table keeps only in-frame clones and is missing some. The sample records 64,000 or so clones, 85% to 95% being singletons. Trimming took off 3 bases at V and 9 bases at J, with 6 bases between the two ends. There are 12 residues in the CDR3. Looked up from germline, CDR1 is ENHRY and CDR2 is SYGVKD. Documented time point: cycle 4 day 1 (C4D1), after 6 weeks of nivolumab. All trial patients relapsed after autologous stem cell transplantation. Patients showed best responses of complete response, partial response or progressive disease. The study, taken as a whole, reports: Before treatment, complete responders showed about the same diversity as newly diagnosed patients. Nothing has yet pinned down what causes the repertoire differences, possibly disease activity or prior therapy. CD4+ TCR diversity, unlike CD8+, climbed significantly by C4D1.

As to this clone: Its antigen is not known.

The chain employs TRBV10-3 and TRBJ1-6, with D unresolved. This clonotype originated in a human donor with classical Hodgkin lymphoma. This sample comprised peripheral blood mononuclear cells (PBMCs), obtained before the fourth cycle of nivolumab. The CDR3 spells CAISDPVSPLHF. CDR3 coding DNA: TGTGCCATCAGTGACCCAGTTTCACCCCTCCACTTT.